Following are 5 T cell receptor beta chains from one sample sequenced in a study of Tregs in tolerant kidney transplant recipients. Libraries were prepared by immunoSEQ multiplex PCR; TCRdb keeps only in-frame clonotypes and omits some of them. The table shows about 240,000 clones, with about 86% occurring only once. Sequencing was performed on CD4+ T cells from blood. The receptors were gathered from a human donor in good health.

V is TRBV4-2 and J is TRBJ1-3, with D maybe TRBD1 (5 bases). From germline, CDR1 is LGHNA and CDR2 YNFKEQ. The CDR3 totals 18 residues. Trimming removed 0 bases from V and 0 bases from J, with 15 bases in between. The CDR3: CASSQDWGPQSSGNTIYF. DNA of the CDR3: TGTGCCAGCAGCCAAGATTGGGGACCGCAAAGCTCTGGAAACACCATATATTTT.

The V call is TRBV5-1, the J call TRBJ2-1; D uncertain. Deletions cut 4 bases from V and 0 bases from J, with 14 bases between. Per germline, CDR1 SGHRS and CDR2 YFSETQ. The CDR3 spans 16 residues. The CDR3 DNA reads TGCGCCAGCAGCCCCCTTGGGCCCCGCTCCTACAATGAGCAGTTCTTC. It is translated as CASSPLGPRSYNEQFF.

Remarks on this clone: Other DNA sequences in this specimen translate into the identical CDR3. In DNA form, the CDR3 reads TGCGCCAGCAGCTTGGCCGGGACGGCGAACACTGAAGCTTTCTTT. It is translated as CASSLAGTANTEAFF. The chain links TRBV5-1 to TRBJ1-1, with D possibly TRBD1 on 5 matching bases. The CDR3 loop spans 15 amino acids. V gave up 0 bases and J gave up 1 base, with 10 bases separating them. Germline V gives CDR1 SGHRS, CDR2 YFSETQ.

The J gene is TRBJ2-4, the V gene TRBV6-5, with D hard to call. This CDR3 has 15 residues. Germline CDR1 reads MNHEY; CDR2 reads SVGAGI. Trimming shortened V by 0 bases and J by 1 base, and 7 bases separated the two germline ends. CDR3 residues: CASSYSVGAKNIQYF. The DNA for the CDR3 is TGTGCCAGCAGTTACTCGGTAGGGGCCAAAAACATTCAGTACTTC.

This chain joins TRBV5-5 and TRBJ2-5; D is ambiguous. The CDR3 has 11 residues. Germline CDR1 is SGHKS and CDR2 is YYEKEE (reference sequence). V lost 5 bases and J 2 bases, leaving 4 bases between the germline ends. CDR3 region: CASSWQETQYF. In DNA, the CDR3 is TGTGCCAGCAGTTGGCAAGAGACCCAGTACTTC.